A selection of T cell receptor beta chains follows, all from one sample in a study of technical replicates of blood from a handful of donors. Profiling relied on immunoSEQ multiplex PCR, and the TCRdb table lists in-frame clones only, not all of them. The repertoire includes 90,000 to 100,000 clones, around 95% of them detected once, and 0.22% sits in the top ten. The source material was T cells isolated from PBMCs. These receptors originate from a human donor in good health. Both conserved end residues are part of each CDR3. A D gene is named only where the DNA matches it firmly. The size of a clone is reported for some rows only, either as once, few or many, or as a class for expanded clones.

NA	TRBV7-9	NA	TRBJ2-5	TGTGCCAGCAGCGGTGGGCGAGCGGCTCAAGAGACCCAGTACTTC	CASSGGRAAQETQYF
NA	TRBV30	NA	TRBJ1-4	TGTGCCTGGGGACGGGGGGGGAGTGAAAAACTGTTTTTT	CAWGRGGSEKLFF
NA	TRBV4-1	NA	TRBJ2-7	TGCGCCAGCAGCCCTGGAGGTATGGATCCCTACGAGCAGTACTTC	CASSPGGMDPYEQYF
TRBD2	TRBV5-1	NA	TRBJ2-7	TGCGCCAGCGCCCGCCAGAGTAGCGGGGCCACCTACGAGCAGTACTTC	CASARQSSGATYEQYF
TRBD1	TRBV19	NA	TRBJ1-1	TGTGCCAGTAGTTCTGGACAGGGTGTTAACACTGAAGCTTTCTTT	CASSSGQGVNTEAFF
NA	TRBV19	NA	TRBJ2-7	TGTGCCAGTAGGCAGGACTCTTTTGGGACCTACGAGCAGTACTTC	CASRQDSFGTYEQYF
TRBD1	TRBV2	NA	TRBJ2-7	TGTGCCAGCAGCGAACACACCGGGACAGCCTACGAGCAGTACTTC	CASSEHTGTAYEQYF
TRBD2	TRBV28	NA	TRBJ2-3	TGTGCCAGCAGTTCTACCTCGGGACTAGCGGGAGCACAGTATTTT	CASSSTSGLAGAQYF
TRBD1	TRBV2	NA	TRBJ2-1	TGTGCCAGCAGTCCGGGACAGGGGGCGCCCGATGAGCAGTTCTTC	CASSPGQGAPDEQFF
TRBD2	TRBV28	NA	TRBJ2-7	TGTGCCAGCAGTTTAACCCTAGCGGGAGTTGACGAGCAGTACTTC	CASSLTLAGVDEQYF
TRBD1	TRBV5-1	NA	TRBJ2-2	TGCGCCAGCAGCCCCGTGACAGGGGAGAAAGCCGGGGAGCTGTTTTTT	CASSPVTGEKAGELFF
NA	TRBV11-2	NA	TRBJ1-1	TGTGCCAGCAGCTTAAGGGCCCCAATGAGGGAAAGGAACACTGAAGCTTTCTTT	CASSLRAPMRERNTEAFF
NA	TRBV19	NA	TRBJ1-1	TGTGCCAGTAGGGCAGGGGCGTACACTGAAGCTTTCTTT	CASRAGAYTEAFF
NA	TRBV18	NA	TRBJ1-3	TGTGCCAGCTCCGACACGAATGGAAACACCATATATTTT	CASSDTNGNTIYF
TRBD2	TRBV5-8	once	TRBJ2-7	TGTGCCAGCAGCTTGGCCGAGACTAGCGCTGCCTACGAGCAGTACTTC	CASSLAETSAAYEQYF
TRBD2	TRBV7-9	NA	TRBJ2-7	TGTGCCAGCAACTCCCCTACTAGCGGGGGTAACTACGAGCAGTACTTC	CASNSPTSGGNYEQYF